Given below is one TCR beta chain in context. Its cognate antigen is unknown. Time point reported: newly diagnosed GD, antithyroid drugs for less than 3 months. The TCR library was prepared using RNA isolated from PBMCs. This record belongs to a study of regulatory T cells in long-lasting Graves disease. Regarding the study as a whole: Samples came from peripheral blood alone, without thyroid tissue.

Researchers made TCR beta libraries by using iRepertoire HTBI primers and running Arm-PCR on CDR3 regions. TCRdb recomputed calls from the multiplex PCR reads with MiXCR, one row per CDR3 protein. The sample lists about 540,000 distinct CDR3 sequences; around an eighth were seen once. V shed 1 base and J 0 bases; nucleotides not matched to a gene: 11. Germline V lookup: CDR1 LGHNA, CDR2 YNFKEQ. The CDR3 consists of 20 residues. The same specimen was also included in a second study, on T cells in Graves' hyperthyroidism and ophthalmopathy.

This receptor was taken from a man younger than 40 with Graves disease. Sample: peripheral blood mononuclear cells (PBMCs), taken at new diagnosis, from a patient treated with antithyroid drugs. The chain carries TRBV4-2 and TRBJ2-1; 11 bases map to TRBD1. CDR3 in DNA: TGTGCCAGCAGCCAAGTCCCGGGACAGGGGGAATCGGGCTCCTACAATGAGCAGTTCTTC. Encoded protein: CASSQVPGQGESGSYNEQFF.